What follows are 9 T cell receptor beta chains derived from one specimen sequenced in a study of CD8 T cells in ankylosing spondylitis. MiXCR, run by TCRdb on the 5' RACE reads, gives a single entry per CDR3 protein. The sample records 340,000 or so distinct CDR3 sequences, 14% to 15% being singletons. The sequencing input was blood, either unsorted or a sorted T cell fraction (not recorded which). Receptors were obtained from a male donor with ankylosing spondylitis or in good health (not recorded which).

The chain carries TRBV30 and TRBJ2-5; 12 bases are a match to TRBD2. Germline lookup yields CDR1 GTSNPN and CDR2 SVGIG (reference sequence). V lost 0 bases to trimming and J lost 7 bases; unmatched junction nucleotides: 6. The CDR3 totals 15 residues. CDR3 sequence reads: CAWSVPASGGGTQYF. CDR3 DNA sequence: TGTGCCTGGAGTGTACCCGCTAGCGGGGGGGGGACCCAGTACTTC.

A few counts support this clonotype. The chain uses TRBV6-2 or TRBV6-3 and TRBJ2-4; weak D call: TRBD2 (5 bases). Trimming took 6 bases from V and 4 from J, leaving 13 bases between them. The CDR3 totals 14 residues. Germline CDR1 MNHEY, CDR2 SVGEGT. CDR3 in amino acids: CASRPSGGKNIQYF. The CDR3 DNA reads as TGTGCCAGCAGGCCCAGCGGCGGGAAAAACATTCAGTACTTC.

This clonotype was counted ten times or more. This chain links TRBV5-1 with TRBJ2-3; D gene ambiguous. The length of the CDR3 is 12 residues. V lost 7 bases and J lost 4, with 10 bases in between. CDR1 and CDR2 (germline): SGHRS, YFSETQ. CDR3 DNA sequence: TGCGCCAGCTCGAAGCAGGCAGATACGCAGTATTTT. This sequence encodes CASSKQADTQYF.

V is TRBV5-1 and J is TRBJ1-2, with 10 nucleotides matching TRBD1. CDR3 length: 14 amino acids. V lost 3 bases and J lost 7; bases outside the gene matches: 6. Germline CDR1 is SGHRS and CDR2 is YFSETQ. The CDR3 sequence: CASSSGTGEAGYTF. The CDR3 DNA reads TGCGCCAGCAGCTCCGGGACAGGGGAAGCTGGCTACACCTTC. Based on the CDR3 plus reference TRBV5-1 and TRBJ1-2, the full variable domain is KAGVTQTPRYLIKTRGQQVTLSCSPISGHRSVSWYQQTPGQGLQFLFEYFSETQRNKGNFPGRFSGRQFSNSRSEMNVSTLELGDSALYLCASSSGTGEAGYTFGSGTRLTVV.

The V and J genes are TRBV12-3 or TRBV12-4 and TRBJ2-1; 9 bases fit TRBD1. After removal of 1 base from V and 9 bases from J, the junction contained 7 bases not matched to a gene. This CDR3 is built from 15 residues. CDR3 amino acids: CASSLGDRVLSEQFF. The CDR3 DNA sequence: TGTGCCAGCAGTTTAGGGGACAGGGTCCTTTCTGAGCAGTTCTTC.

The sample holds a few counts of this clonotype. This rearrangement joins TRBV5-1 to TRBJ2-2; possible D gene TRBD2, 5 bases. V lost 0 bases and J lost 5, with 8 bases in between. The CDR3 is made up of 14 amino acids. Per germline, CDR1 SGHRS and CDR2 YFSETQ. CDR3 nucleotide sequence: TGCGCCAGCAGCTTGGCCTCGGGGACCGGGGAGCTGTTTTTT. Translated, it gives CASSLASGTGELFF. The full variable domain, rest sourced from reference TRBV5-1 and TRBJ2-2, is KAGVTQTPRYLIKTRGQQVTLSCSPISGHRSVSWYQQTPGQGLQFLFEYFSETQRNKGNFPGRFSGRQFSNSRSEMNVSTLELGDSALYLCASSLASGTGELFFGEGSRLTVL.

In its sample, this clonotype was seen a few times. The gene calls are TRBV7-2 and TRBJ2-2, with D hard to call. V was clipped by 3 bases and J by 0 bases, with 8 bases between them. The CDR3 sequence is 15 residues long. The germline V gene has CDR1 SGHTA and CDR2 FQGNSA. CDR3 region: CASSFQTTNTGELFF. The DNA of the CDR3 is TGTGCCAGCAGCTTTCAGACGACGAACACCGGGGAGCTGTTTTTT.

V gene TRBV14 combines with J gene TRBJ2-7, with D tentatively TRBD2 (6 bases). Germline CDR1 SGHDN, CDR2 FVKESK. This CDR3 is 15 amino acids long. The V gene lost 4 bases and the J gene lost 1 base, with 14 bases spanning the gap. In DNA form, the CDR3 reads TGTGCCAGCAGCCCTGGGACTTTTTATTCCTACGAGCAGTACTTC. The encoded protein is CASSPGTFYSYEQYF.

This clonotype was detected a few times. The genes are TRBV29-1 and TRBJ1-1; D is possibly TRBD1 (5 bases). The V gene lost 4 bases and the J gene lost 4 bases, with 16 bases spanning the gap. Germline values: CDR1 SQVTM, CDR2 ANQGSEA. The CDR3 has 14 residues. The CDR3 DNA sequence: TGCAGCGTTGGGGAGGGGCGGGGCGGCACTGAAGCTTTCTTT. This codes for CSVGEGRGGTEAFF.